This TCR beta chain was retrieved from a study of blood T cell repertoires in COVID-19. Study at large: COVID-19 samples from acute and convalescent phases originated in the United States, Italy and Spain. From T cells, B-cell-depleted T cells, or PBMCs came the material, which was cDNA or gDNA.

Authors' processing steps: Reference gene primer amplification gave estimated nucleated cell counts. Assay used: immunoSEQ multiplex PCR; TCRdb lists only in-frame clones, some missing. The V and J calls and clone size are taken from that table; D and trimming were inferred from the DNA. The data hold some 220,000 clones, with about three quarters observed a single time. V lost 7 bases, J lost 4 bases, and 12 bases lay in between. CDR3 size: 13 residues. Germline CDR1 is SGHDT and CDR2 is YYEEEE. In its sample, this clone was seen a few times. This TCR derives from a woman in her 70s with acute or convalescent COVID-19. The chain couples TRBV5-6 to TRBJ2-1, with D possibly being TRBD2 (6 bases). Material for sequencing was peripheral blood. CDR3 in amino acids: CASAGYFYNEQFF. CDR3 in DNA: TGTGCCAGCGCGGGGTACTTTTACAATGAGCAGTTCTTC.